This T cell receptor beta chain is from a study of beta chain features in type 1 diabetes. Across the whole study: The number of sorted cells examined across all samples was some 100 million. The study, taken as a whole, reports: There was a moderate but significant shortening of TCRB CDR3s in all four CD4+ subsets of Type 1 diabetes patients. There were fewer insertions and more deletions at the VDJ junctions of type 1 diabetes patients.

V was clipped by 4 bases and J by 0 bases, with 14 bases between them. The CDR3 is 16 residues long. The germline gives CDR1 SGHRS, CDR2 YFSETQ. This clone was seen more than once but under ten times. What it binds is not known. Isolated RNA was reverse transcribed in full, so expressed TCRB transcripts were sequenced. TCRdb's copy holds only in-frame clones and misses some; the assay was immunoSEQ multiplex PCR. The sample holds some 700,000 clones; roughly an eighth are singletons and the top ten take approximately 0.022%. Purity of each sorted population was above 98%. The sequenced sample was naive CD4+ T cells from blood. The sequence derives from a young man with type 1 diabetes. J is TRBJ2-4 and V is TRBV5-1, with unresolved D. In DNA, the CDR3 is TGCGCCAGCAGCGTAACAAAGCCGTTAGCCAAAAACATTCAGTACTTC. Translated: CASSVTKPLAKNIQYF.